One and the same sample provided the 8 T cell receptor beta chains below, sequenced in a study of metastatic and nonmetastatic thyroid tumors. TCRdb reprocessed the PCR reads using MiXCR. Of approximately 11,000 clones detected, around 25% appear once; the ten largest clones hold about a fifth. Nobody among the patients had been given any treatment before thyroid surgery. Sample: adjacent normal tissue. The receptors shown here come from a male donor with papillary thyroid cancer or a benign thyroid nodule (not recorded which). Some clones in this sample may be carry-over from other donors' samples.

This chain connects TRBV6-1 to TRBJ1-2; no reliable D call. The ends were cut back, 1 base at V and 7 bases at J, with 10 bases in the middle. Germline-derived CDR1 and CDR2 are MNHNS and SASEGT. This CDR3 contains 13 residues. CDR3 amino acids: CASSEGGPRGYTF. In DNA form, the CDR3 reads TGTGCCAGCAGTGAAGGAGGGCCGCGTGGCTACACCTTC.

This CDR3 reads CAWSVGGTGGTEQYF. CDR3 nucleotide sequence: TGTGCCTGGAGTGTTGGGGGGACAGGGGGCACCGAGCAGTACTTC. This chain connects TRBV30 to TRBJ2-7; 12 bases fit TRBD1. The CDR3 contains 15 residues. The V gene's germline CDR1 is GTSNPN and CDR2 SVGIG (reference sequence). V dropped 0 bases and J dropped 6; count of bases not matched to a gene: 6.

By proportion, this clone is medium-sized (0.01 to 0.1%). The gene calls are TRBV7-2 and TRBJ2-7, with TRBD1 matching 10 bases. Germline-derived CDR1 and CDR2 are SGHTA and FQGNSA. With V trimmed by 2 bases and J by 0 bases, 10 bases remained unmatched. This CDR3 region has 18 residues. This CDR3 reads CASSLHGTGAPSSYEQYF. The CDR3 nucleotides are TGTGCCAGCAGCTTACACGGGACAGGGGCCCCATCCTCCTACGAGCAGTACTTC.

This clone has a handful of counts. This rearrangement joins TRBV12-3 or TRBV12-4 to TRBJ2-3; 7 positions agree with TRBD1. The CDR3 covers 18 residues. Germline trimming cut 4 bases from V and 2 bases from J; bases unmatched to any gene: 15. The CDR3 region is CASSWGGRGSQNTDTQYF. CDR3 coding DNA: TGTGCCAGCAGTTGGGGCGGCAGGGGGTCCCAGAACACAGATACGCAGTATTTT.

This sequence joins TRBV20-1 and TRBJ2-7, with 10 bases that match TRBD1. CDR1 is DFQATT and CDR2 is SNEGSKA in the germline V gene (reference sequence). The length of the CDR3 is 14 residues. The V and J ends lost 4 bases and 2 bases, in that order; junction bases with no gene match: 5. This chain's CDR3 is CSATDRGPTYEQYF. As DNA, the CDR3 is TGCAGTGCTACAGACAGGGGGCCTACCTACGAGCAGTACTTC.

The V gene is TRBV7-2, the J gene TRBJ2-5; 9 bases are a match to TRBD1. The ends lost 3 bases at V and 7 bases at J; junction bases unmatched: 12. CDR1 is SGHTA and CDR2 is FQGNSA in the germline V gene. CDR3 length: 16 amino acids. The CDR3 coding sequence is TGTGCCAGCAGCTTGGGGGGACAGGGTTCAAGGCGGACCCAGTACTTC. Encoded protein: CASSLGGQGSRRTQYF.

The CDR3 region has the DNA TGTGCCAGCAGCTTAGTCGGCTTTCCTAACTATGGCTACACCTTC. Translation: CASSLVGFPNYGYTF. The chain has TRBV7-2 and TRBJ1-2; D is undetermined. CDR1 and CDR2 from the germline V gene are SGHTA and FQGNSA. This CDR3 region has 15 residues. V was clipped by 1 base and J by 0 bases, with 9 bases between them.

Details on this clone: Likely a read error: the CDR3 ends without its conserved phenylalanine or tryptophan. V and J are TRBV6-1 and TRBJ2-5, with D possibly TRBD2 on 5 matching bases. CDR1 and CDR2 from the germline V gene are MNHNS and SASEGT. The V end lost 6 bases, the J end lost 5 bases, and 13 bases lay between the germline ends. This CDR3 is built from 13 residues. This CDR3 is CASSLEERETQYS. CDR3 bases: TGTGCCAGCAGCCTCGAGGAGCGGGAGACCCAGTACTCC.